This TCR beta chain derives from a study of spatial heterogeneity in lung cancer (dated by TCRdb to about 2019). About the full investigation: More beta-chain than alpha-chain transcripts were consistently detected, likely reflecting higher beta-chain transcript abundance. In tumor regions, TCR transcript counts showed a strong correlation with a T cell transcriptional module score from matched bulk RNA-seq. In the raw uncorrected reads, each unique combination of TCR and UMI appeared on average more than ten times. The study quantitatively compared TCR alpha and beta repertoires across multiple tumor regions, matched nontumor lung and blood in non-small cell lung cancer. The study linked features of the TCR repertoire to counts of nonsynonymous mutations, which were determined by whole-exome sequencing of tumor tissue. Both alpha and beta chains were TCR-sequenced in 210 or so tumor regions, some 64 matched nontumor lung samples and around 54 PBMC samples obtained at surgery. Overall study outcomes, separate from this receptor: Confirming at a functional level the hypothesis that regional TCRs recognize regional mutations was considered to require additional single-cell paired TCR alpha and beta sequencing. The count of ubiquitous expanded TCRs correlated with the count of ubiquitous nonsynonymous mutations, and the count of regional expanded TCRs correlated with the count of regional nonsynonymous mutations. The tumor nonsynonymous mutation count correlated with the number of expanded alpha and beta TCRs within the tumor. TCR-seq coverage of tumor T cells was estimated to be only roughly 7% for alpha chains and about 13% for beta chains.

CDR1 and CDR2 were assigned from the germline V gene as MDHEN and SYDVKM. Trimming removed 6 bases from V and 4 bases from J, leaving 4 bases between the germline ends. Its CDR3 holds 11 amino acids, cysteine through phenylalanine. CDR3 DNA only is kept here, 33 bases in frame from base 1. This clonotype was detected many times. Its antigen has not been determined. Base quality data are lacking; no much larger clone is found one base away. Explained via the paper, the time point label denotes: sample taken at primary tumor resection. Samples were obtained from 72 patients with early-stage, untreated non-small cell lung cancer from the lung TRACERx cohort. Without any cell sorting, TCR sequencing was performed on whole RNA extracted either from tumor and nontumor lung tissue or from cryopreserved PBMC samples. A patient was chosen for TCR sequencing only when enough RNA was available from at least two tumor regions. Before being selected, tumor and adjacent nontumor lung specimens were reviewed by a lung pathologist.

The library was built by means of 5' RACE. The sequencer listed for this sample is NextSeq 500. To allow correction of PCR and sequencing errors, the TCR library protocol tagged every TCR cDNA molecule with a unique molecular identifier. For the original study's pipeline: Decombinator tools were used for TCR identification, UMI-based error correction and CDR3 extraction. Expanded TCRs were defined as those above a frequency of 2 per 1,000, corresponding to the top 1% of the tumor frequency distribution. Expanded tumor TCRs were classed as regional if statistically deemed absent (corrected P<0.05) from at least one tumor region, otherwise ubiquitous. Renyi diversity was calculated using the R vegan package after each repertoire was subsampled 100 times to 5,000 TCRs. CDR3 similarity networks were constructed using string-kernel similarity of amino acid triplets, with links drawn between CDR3s whose pairwise similarity was above 0.82. TCRdb reprocessed the public reads (quality trimming at Q25 with fastp, clone calling with MiXCR) and kept in-frame beta chains. Rows are unified per CDR3 protein, each entry keeping the most common DNA and genes. TCRdb assigned the V and J calls; the authors' analysis was not used. For this sample there are about 7,400 distinct CDR3 sequences; over 5.5% appear just once. The biggest ten clones account for under 8.5% of the sample.

The TCR comes from a male donor with early-stage non-small cell lung cancer. This specimen consisted of lung tumor tissue, obtained at surgery. The sequence links TRBV28 to TRBJ2-1, with the D gene uncertain. The nucleotide sequence is TGTGCCAGCAGCCGGTACAATGAGCAGTTCTTC. This gives the protein CASSRYNEQFF.